Below, 4 T cell receptor beta chains from the same sample are listed, as sequenced in a study of T cell changes during pregnancy in multiple sclerosis. The repertoire was sequenced with immunoSEQ multiplex PCR; TCRdb's copy has only in-frame clones and lacks some. Of approximately 40,000 clones listed, about 92% were seen once; the top ten hold 1% to 1.5%. Sequenced sample: peripheral blood. The source is a female donor with multiple sclerosis, enrolled in a pregnancy study.

This chain joins TRBV6-1 and TRBJ2-3; D is unresolved. The CDR3 contains 11 residues. The V gene's germline CDR1 is MNHNS and CDR2 SASEGT. V lost 3 bases and J lost 7, with 5 bases in between. CDR3 in amino acids: CASSDTYTQYF. The CDR3 bases are TGTGCCAGCAGTGACACTTATACGCAGTATTTT.

V gene TRBV30 combines with J gene TRBJ2-7, with D possibly being TRBD1 or TRBD2 (5 bases each). This CDR3 is 15 amino acids long. V lost 4 bases and J lost 5, with 21 bases in between. CDR1 and CDR2 (germline): GTSNPN, SVGIG (reference sequence). CDR3 DNA: TGTGCCTGGATTCCACCCGGATGGGGGTACCACGAGCAGTACTTC. Its translation is CAWIPPGWGYHEQYF.

The DNA for the CDR3 is TGTGCCAGCAGTATGGGGCCCGACACTGAAGCTTTCTTT. This sequence encodes CASSMGPDTEAFF. The V and J genes are TRBV6-4 and TRBJ1-1, with D possibly being TRBD1 (5 bases). Trimming cost V 5 bases and J 3 bases, with 10 bases left between them. The CDR3 has 13 residues. The V gene's germline CDR1 is MRHNA and CDR2 SNTAGT.

The V gene is TRBV5-1, the J gene TRBJ1-3; possibly TRBD1 for D (5 bases). This CDR3 has 14 residues. Germline lookup yields CDR1 SGHRS and CDR2 YFSETQ. Trimming removed 4 bases at V and 0 bases at J, with 8 bases between. CDR3 sequence reads: CASSPGTSGNTIYF. CDR3 nucleotide sequence: TGCGCCAGCAGCCCCGGGACCTCTGGAAACACCATATATTTT.